The 29 T cell receptor beta chains in this list originate from one sample, sequenced in a study of blood T cell repertoires in COVID-19. TCRdb's table, derived via immunoSEQ multiplex PCR, lists solely in-frame clones and lacks some. The sample has roughly 330,000 clones, 85% to 90% seen once; the top ten hold roughly 10%. The sequenced material came from PBMCs or T cells enriched from blood (not recorded which). The receptors here all came from a young woman who had recovered from COVID-19.

This clone was observed a few times. The rearrangement links TRBV5-1 to TRBJ1-3; D possibly corresponds to TRBD1 (6 bases). V was shortened by 7 bases and J by 4 bases, with 12 bases between the two germline ends. The CDR3 runs to 13 residues. CDR1 and CDR2 (germline): SGHRS, YFSETQ. Here the CDR3 DNA reads TGCGCCAGCCAGCAGGGGACAGGAAACACCATATATTTT. It encodes CASQQGTGNTIYF. The full variable domain, completed using reference TRBV5-1 and TRBJ1-3, is KAGVTQTPRYLIKTRGQQVTLSCSPISGHRSVSWYQQTPGQGLQFLFEYFSETQRNKGNFPGRFSGRQFSNSRSEMNVSTLELGDSALYLCASQQGTGNTIYFGEGSWLTVV.

CDR3 sequence: CASSVNPGGVTGELFF. The CDR3, as DNA: TGTGCCAGCAGCGTAAACCCGGGAGGTGTCACCGGGGAGCTGTTTTTT. The chain carries TRBV9 and TRBJ2-2; 7 bases align to TRBD2. The CDR3 length is 16 residues. V shed 1 base and J 4 bases; nucleotides not matched to a gene: 7. In germline, CDR1 is SGDLS, CDR2 YYNGEE.

The chain recombines TRBV7-9 with TRBJ2-5, with 12 bases matching TRBD2. Germline CDR1 reads SEHNR; CDR2 reads FQNEAQ (reference sequence). V was clipped by 2 bases and J by 5 bases; unmatched bases: 6. The CDR3 runs 16 residues. This CDR3 is CASSLLAGGLQETQYF. The CDR3 DNA reads TGTGCCAGCAGCTTACTAGCGGGGGGGCTCCAGGAGACCCAGTACTTC.

V and J are TRBV9 and TRBJ2-1; 11 positions match TRBD1. This CDR3 is 15 amino acids long. In germline, CDR1 is SGDLS, CDR2 YYNGEE. V was clipped by 2 bases and J by 6 bases; unmatched bases: 4. CDR3 residues: CASSVDRGLGNEQFF. CDR3 DNA sequence: TGTGCCAGCAGCGTGGACAGGGGGCTCGGCAATGAGCAGTTCTTC.

This clone appeared once. The chain recombines TRBV15 with TRBJ2-7; 8 bases are shared with TRBD2. Germline CDR1 is LNHNV and CDR2 is YYDKDF (reference sequence). J was trimmed by 3 bases and V by 2 bases; bases with no gene match: 9. The CDR3 sequence is 16 residues long. This CDR3 is CATSRNPGGTDYEQYF. In nucleotides, the CDR3 is TGTGCCACCAGCAGAAACCCGGGGGGGACTGACTACGAGCAGTACTTC.

The chain combines TRBV5-1 with TRBJ1-6, with 7 bases that match TRBD1. The germline V gene has CDR1 SGHRS and CDR2 YFSETQ. Trimming at V came to 2 bases and at J to 2 bases, leaving 7 bases not matched to a gene. This CDR3 is built from 17 residues. CDR3 amino acids: CASSFLRQGTYNSPLHF. In nucleotides, the CDR3 is TGCGCCAGCAGCTTCCTGCGACAGGGCACCTATAATTCACCCCTCCACTTT. Full variable domain (rest looked up from reference TRBV5-1 and TRBJ1-6): KAGVTQTPRYLIKTRGQQVTLSCSPISGHRSVSWYQQTPGQGLQFLFEYFSETQRNKGNFPGRFSGRQFSNSRSEMNVSTLELGDSALYLCASSFLRQGTYNSPLHFGNGTRLTVT.

The chain uses TRBV7-9 and TRBJ2-7; weak D call: TRBD1 (5 bases). This CDR3 has 18 amino acids. V was trimmed by 5 bases and J by 2 bases, leaving 25 bases between them. Germline CDR1 reads SEHNR; CDR2 reads FQNEAQ (reference sequence). In nucleotides, the CDR3 is TGTGCCAGCAGCCTACGACTCGGCTGGGGTTTCAGGGCCTACGAGCAGTACTTC. Its protein is CASSLRLGWGFRAYEQYF.

The chain joins TRBV5-5 to TRBJ2-1; 14 bases are a match to TRBD2. The CDR3 is 17 residues long. Unmatched junction bases numbered 10, after V lost 2 bases and J lost 9 bases. Germline loops: CDR1 SGHKS, CDR2 YYEKEE (reference sequence). The CDR3 spells CASSLRSGLAGAGEQFF. The CDR3 DNA reads as TGTGCCAGCAGCTTACGGTCGGGACTAGCGGGAGCGGGTGAGCAGTTCTTC. The variable domain in full, with the rest retrieved from reference TRBV5-5 and TRBJ2-1, is DAGVTQSPTHLIKTRGQQVTLRCSPISGHKSVSWYQQVLGQGPQFIFQYYEKEERGRGNFPDRFSARQFPNYSSELNVNALLLGDSALYLCASSLRSGLAGAGEQFFGPGTRLTVL.

This rearrangement joins TRBV9 to TRBJ1-2; TRBD1 matches at 10 bases. V lost 3 bases, J lost 4 bases, and 3 bases stayed unmatched. Germline loops: CDR1 SGDLS, CDR2 YYNGEE. This CDR3 has 14 residues. The CDR3 nucleotides are TGTGCCAGCAGCGCGGGACAGGGGAGCTATGGCTACACCTTC. Protein product: CASSAGQGSYGYTF.

The chain couples TRBV7-9 to TRBJ1-4; tentatively, D is TRBD1 (6 bases). V was cut by 1 base and J by 12 bases, with 15 bases left in between. Germline values: CDR1 SEHNR, CDR2 FQNEAQ (reference sequence). This CDR3 has 14 residues. This CDR3 reads CASSLVAGATELFF. The CDR3 bases are TGTGCCAGCAGCTTAGTGGCGGGGGCAACGGAACTGTTTTTT. The whole variable domain, filled in from reference TRBV7-9 and TRBJ1-4, reads DTGVSQNPRHKITKRGQNVTFRCDPISEHNRLYWYRQTLGQGPEFLTYFQNEAQLEKSRLLSDRFSAERPKGSFSTLEIQRTEQGDSAMYLCASSLVAGATELFFGSGTQLSVL.

The chain couples TRBV7-8 to TRBJ1-3; 11 bases map to TRBD1. V was clipped by 1 base and J by 8 bases; unmatched bases: 7. Germline CDR1 and CDR2: SGHVS and FQNEAQ. The CDR3 runs 16 residues. CDR3 coding DNA: TGTGCCAGCAGCTTAGTGGCCGGACAGGGGGCGGACACCATATATTTT. It specifies CASSLVAGQGADTIYF.

This chain joins TRBV28 and TRBJ1-3; 7 nucleotides match TRBD1. Germline V gene lookup returns CDR1 MDHEN and CDR2 SYDVKM. The junction had 8 bases not matched to a gene; V was cut back by 5 bases and J by 4 bases. The CDR3 is 15 amino acids. The CDR3 DNA sequence: TGTGCCAGCAGTGCCGACAGGGTAACCGGAAACACCATATATTTT. Translating gives CASSADRVTGNTIYF.

The chain has TRBV6-4 and TRBJ2-1, with TRBD2 matching 12 bases. In germline, CDR1 is MRHNA, CDR2 SNTAGT. CDR3 size: 15 residues. The V and J ends lost 2 bases and 10 bases, in that order; junction bases with no gene match: 6. The CDR3 region has the DNA TGTGCCAGCAGTGACCAGGGACTAGCGGGTGAGGAGCAGTTCTTC. It yields the protein CASSDQGLAGEEQFF.

Remarks on this clone: A read error may account for a junction end that differs from germline. The V gene is TRBV9, the J gene TRBJ2-5; 14 bases are shared with TRBD2. CDR3 length: 17 amino acids. Germline lookup yields CDR1 SGDLS and CDR2 YYNGEE. The CDR3 spells CASSLGLAGAHQETQYF. CDR3 in DNA: TGTGCCAGCAGCCTGGGACTAGCGGGGGCGCACCAGGAGACCCAGTACTTC.

This rearrangement joins TRBV18 to TRBJ2-2; D might be TRBD2 (6 bases). Per germline, CDR1 KGHSH and CDR2 LQKENI. Deletions cut 0 bases from V and 5 bases from J, with 7 bases between. This CDR3 has 14 amino acids. The CDR3 DNA is TGTGCCAGCTCACCACCGGAGGGGACCGGGGAGCTGTTTTTT. Amino acid sequence: CASSPPEGTGELFF. Using reference TRBV18 and TRBJ2-2 for the parts outside the CDR3, the full variable domain is NAGVMQNPRHLVRRRGQEARLRCSPMKGHSHVYWYRQLPEEGLKFMVYLQKENIIDESGMPKERFSAEFPKEGPSILRIQQVVRGDSAAYFCASSPPEGTGELFFGEGSRLTVL.

The chain is built from TRBV23-1 and TRBJ1-5, with D perhaps matching TRBD1 (6 bases). TRBV23-1 is reported as an ORF; its role is uncertain. This CDR3 has 14 residues. Trimming shortened V by 8 bases and J by 4 bases, and 15 bases separated the two germline ends. The CDR3 is CASPSRGLNQPQHF. CDR3 DNA sequence: TGCGCCAGCCCCAGCAGGGGTCTTAATCAGCCCCAGCATTTT.

The J gene is TRBJ2-2, the V gene TRBV11-2; tentatively, D is TRBD2 (7 bases). This CDR3 spans 16 amino acids. The V gene's germline CDR1 is SGHAT and CDR2 FQNNGV. Trimming pared 1 base from V and 5 bases from J, leaving 14 bases between. This CDR3 reads CASSLVGGPLTGELFF. The CDR3 DNA reads TGTGCCAGCAGCTTAGTCGGGGGGCCTCTGACCGGGGAGCTGTTTTTT.

J is TRBJ1-2 and V is TRBV4-1; D might be TRBD1 (5 bases). The CDR3 length is 15 residues. From germline, CDR1 is MGHRA and CDR2 YSYEKL. The V end lost 0 bases, the J end lost 4 bases, and 12 bases lay between the germline ends. The CDR3 DNA follows: TGCGCCAGCAGCCAAGATGTAGGGGTCGGCTATGGCTACACCTTC. Its translation is CASSQDVGVGYGYTF.

The chain employs TRBV19 and TRBJ2-1, with D perhaps TRBD1 (6 bases). Deletions cut 1 base from V and 0 bases from J, with 7 bases between. Germline V gene data show CDR1 as LNHDA and CDR2 as SQIVND (reference sequence). The CDR3 sequence is 15 residues long. The CDR3 loop reads CASSIGGLSYNEQFF. Here the CDR3 DNA reads TGTGCCAGTAGTATAGGGGGGCTCTCCTACAATGAGCAGTTCTTC.

The J gene is TRBJ1-5, the V gene TRBV2, with TRBD1 as a possible D gene (5 bases). V gave up 1 base and J gave up 5 bases, with 9 bases separating them. CDR1 and CDR2 from the germline V gene are SNHLY and FYNNEI. The CDR3 is 14 residues long. CDR3 region: CASSEGDSYQPQHF. In DNA form, the CDR3 reads TGTGCCAGCAGTGAAGGAGACAGCTATCAGCCCCAGCATTTT.

J is TRBJ1-2 and V is TRBV5-4; possibly TRBD1 for D (5 bases). Looked up from germline, CDR1 is SGHNT and CDR2 is YYREEE (reference sequence). V gave up 3 bases and J gave up 4 bases, with 13 bases separating them. CDR3 length: 14 amino acids. DNA for the CDR3: TGTGCCAGCAGCTCCCTACAGGAACGCTATGGCTACACCTTC. Its translation is CASSSLQERYGYTF.

This chain joins TRBV29-1 and TRBJ2-7, with 13 bases lining up with TRBD2. The V gene's germline CDR1 is SQVTM and CDR2 ANQGSEA. With V trimmed by 7 bases and J by 2 bases, 2 bases remained unmatched. CDR3 size: 13 residues. Here the CDR3 DNA reads TGCAGCGCCGGGACTAGCGGGGCCTACGAGCAGTACTTC. Translation gives CSAGTSGAYEQYF.

The V call is TRBV25-1, the J call TRBJ1-2, with 7 bases aligning to TRBD1. The CDR3 runs 15 residues. The germline CDR1 and CDR2 sequences are MGHDK and SYGVNS. V dropped 1 base and J dropped 3; count of bases not matched to a gene: 5. The CDR3 protein is CASSESVTGHYGYTF. The DNA of the CDR3 is TGTGCCAGCAGTGAATCGGTGACAGGGCACTATGGCTACACCTTC.

The V call is TRBV14, the J call TRBJ1-2; no clear D. This CDR3 contains 14 residues. CDR1 SGHDN and CDR2 FVKESK come from the germline V gene. The V end lost 3 bases, the J end lost 11 bases, and 19 bases lay between the germline ends. The CDR3 coding sequence is TGTGCCAGCAGCCAGCAGCTAGACGCCGCGTCTTACACCTTC. It translates to CASSQQLDAASYTF.

This chain uses TRBV24-1 with TRBJ1-5, with TRBD1 identical over 10 bases. Per germline, CDR1 KGHDR and CDR2 SFDVKD. CDR3 length: 15 residues. V shed 4 bases and J 7 bases; nucleotides not matched to a gene: 6. In DNA, the CDR3 is TGTGCCACCAGTGAACCCGGACAGGGGGAACAGCCCCAGCATTTT. It is translated as CATSEPGQGEQPQHF.

The V and J genes are TRBV7-2 and TRBJ2-5; a weak D match, TRBD2 (6 bases). CDR3 size: 13 residues. Germline CDR1 SGHTA, CDR2 FQGNSA. The V gene lost 2 bases and the J gene lost 5 bases, with 9 bases spanning the gap. The CDR3 DNA reads TGTGCCAGCAGCTTATACGCGGGGGAGACCCAGTACTTC. This encodes CASSLYAGETQYF.

The chain uses TRBV27 and TRBJ1-1; 10 bases align to TRBD1. Looked up from germline, CDR1 is MNHEY and CDR2 is SMNVEV (reference sequence). V dropped 5 bases and J dropped 5; count of bases not matched to a gene: 8. The CDR3 covers 15 residues. CDR3 protein: CASSPNQGQGTEAFF. DNA of the CDR3: TGTGCCAGCAGTCCAAACCAGGGACAGGGGACTGAAGCTTTCTTT.

This clone is a singleton in its sample. For the CDR3, the DNA is TGCGCCAGCAGCTTAGGAGGGATCTATGGCTACACCTTC. Its translation is CASSLGGIYGYTF. This chain links TRBV5-1 with TRBJ1-2; D ambiguous. Germline CDR1 and CDR2: SGHRS and YFSETQ. V lost 2 bases to trimming and J lost 4 bases, with 9 bases between them. The length of the CDR3 is 13 residues.

The chain employs TRBV5-1 and TRBJ1-1; tentative D call: TRBD1 (6 bases). Germline V CDR1 and CDR2: SGHRS, YFSETQ. With 0 bases removed from V and 5 bases from J, the gap between germline ends came to 14 bases. The CDR3 sequence is 15 residues long. The CDR3 DNA reads as TGCGCCAGCAGCTTGGAATCAGGGGCGGGTACTGAAGCTTTCTTT. It translates to CASSLESGAGTEAFF. The variable domain in full, with the rest retrieved from reference TRBV5-1 and TRBJ1-1, is KAGVTQTPRYLIKTRGQQVTLSCSPISGHRSVSWYQQTPGQGLQFLFEYFSETQRNKGNFPGRFSGRQFSNSRSEMNVSTLELGDSALYLCASSLESGAGTEAFFGQGTRLTVV.